One sample yielded the 24 T cell receptor beta chains listed below, sequenced in a study of blood T cell repertoires in COVID-19. Clones were sequenced by immunoSEQ multiplex PCR, and TCRdb holds only the in-frame ones, with some missing. Among 60,000 or so clones, approximately 84% were seen once, and the ten largest hold 25%. The sample taken for sequencing was peripheral blood. Receptor source: a human donor in a cohort sampled during active COVID-19.

The rearrangement joins TRBV18 to TRBJ2-1; the match to TRBD2 covers 7 bases. Trimming removed 2 bases from V and 6 bases from J; junction bases left unmatched: 7. Germline V gives CDR1 KGHSH, CDR2 LQKENI. This CDR3 is 15 amino acids long. CDR3 sequence (DNA): TGTGCCAGCTCACCAGGACTAGTAGGATTCAATGAGCAGTTCTTC. Translating it yields CASSPGLVGFNEQFF.

This chain connects TRBV5-5 to TRBJ2-5; maybe TRBD2 (6 bases). Per germline, CDR1 SGHKS and CDR2 YYEKEE (reference sequence). This CDR3 has 14 amino acids. V was shortened by 4 bases and J by 5 bases, with 15 bases between the two germline ends. The CDR3 nucleotides read TGTGCCAGCAGCCGGGACTCCTTCCGGGAGACCCAGTACTTC. Translated, it gives CASSRDSFRETQYF.

The chain links TRBV7-2 to TRBJ1-1; tentatively, D is TRBD1 (5 bases). V was clipped by 1 base and J by 2 bases, with 8 bases between them. CDR3 length: 14 residues. Germline V gene lookup returns CDR1 SGHTA and CDR2 FQGNSA. The DNA of the CDR3 is TGTGCCAGCAGCTTAGGACAGAGCAACACTGAAGCTTTCTTT. Translation gives CASSLGQSNTEAFF.

V gene TRBV15 combines with J gene TRBJ2-3; D gene uncertain. V gave up 0 bases and J gave up 5 bases, with 3 bases separating them. This CDR3 has 12 amino acids. Germline V gives CDR1 LNHNV, CDR2 YYDKDF (reference sequence). Here the CDR3 reads CATSRDIDTQYF. CDR3 coding DNA: TGTGCCACCAGCAGAGATATAGATACGCAGTATTTT.

The rearrangement joins TRBV27 to TRBJ1-2; a weak D match, TRBD1 (5 bases). The CDR3 totals 15 residues. Trimming took 6 bases from V and 8 from J, leaving 22 bases between them. CDR1 is MNHEY, CDR2 SMNVEV, per germline (reference sequence). The CDR3 loop reads CASSKAPTQGRGYTF. For the CDR3, the DNA is TGTGCCAGCAGCAAAGCCCCGACCCAGGGTAGAGGCTACACCTTC.

J is TRBJ2-1 and V is TRBV27; a weak D match, TRBD2 (6 bases). The CDR3 spans 18 residues. The V and J ends lost 3 bases and 0 bases respectively, with 18 bases between them. CDR1 and CDR2 (germline): MNHEY, SMNVEV (reference sequence). This chain's CDR3 is CASSFNTGAASSYNEQFF. The DNA for the CDR3 is TGTGCCAGCAGTTTTAATACGGGAGCCGCTAGCTCCTACAATGAGCAGTTCTTC.

DNA for the CDR3: TGTGCCAGCAGCTTCACCGACACGGCCTATGGCTACACCTTC. It translates to CASSFTDTAYGYTF. The rearrangement joins TRBV11-3 to TRBJ1-2, with D unclear. Germline assignment: CDR1 SGHNT and CDR2 YENEEA. The V and J ends lost 3 bases and 4 bases respectively, with 12 bases between them. CDR3 size: 14 residues.

This chain uses TRBV11-3 with TRBJ1-2; 10 bases agree with TRBD1. The CDR3 runs to 16 residues. Germline assignment: CDR1 SGHNT and CDR2 YENEEA. Unmatched junction bases numbered 8, after V lost 5 bases and J lost 2 bases. This CDR3 is CASSVGQGSMNYGYTF. CDR3 sequence (DNA): TGTGCCAGCAGCGTGGGACAGGGGTCCATGAACTATGGCTACACCTTC.

The gene calls are TRBV19 and TRBJ1-6; D is undetermined. Trimming took 3 bases from V and 9 from J, leaving 9 bases between them. This CDR3 is built from 13 residues. The V gene's germline CDR1 is LNHDA and CDR2 SQIVND (reference sequence). Here the CDR3 reads CASSITLISPLHF. The CDR3, as DNA: TGTGCCAGTAGTATCACCCTAATTTCACCCCTCCACTTT.

The V gene is TRBV18, the J gene TRBJ2-5, with D tentatively TRBD2 (6 bases). The CDR3 contains 14 residues. Between the trimmed V and J ends, which lost 4 bases and 4 bases, there was a span of 13 bases. From germline, CDR1 is KGHSH and CDR2 LQKENI. CDR3 nucleotides: TGTGCCAGCTCACTAACGCGGGGAGGAGAGACCCAGTACTTC. Protein: CASSLTRGGETQYF.

In this sample, this clone turned up once. J is TRBJ1-2 and V is TRBV27, with 7 bases matching TRBD1. The length of the CDR3 is 13 residues. V lost 2 bases to trimming and J lost 8 bases; unmatched junction nucleotides: 5. Germline V lookup: CDR1 MNHEY, CDR2 SMNVEV (reference sequence). The CDR3 sequence: CASSLRQGEGYTF. The CDR3 region has the DNA TGTGCCAGCAGTTTAAGACAGGGCGAAGGCTACACCTTC.

The chain couples TRBV6-5 to TRBJ1-2; 9 nucleotides align to TRBD1. The germline gives CDR1 MNHEY, CDR2 SVGAGI. The CDR3 is made up of 13 amino acids. J lost 7 bases, V lost 6 bases, and 6 bases had no gene match. The CDR3, as DNA: TGTGCCAGCAGGGCCGTGACAGGGGGTGGCTACACCTTC. It encodes CASRAVTGGGYTF.

This clone was detected only a few times. The V gene is TRBV11-3, the J gene TRBJ2-1; D uncertain. Trimming took 4 bases from V and 0 from J, leaving 13 bases between them. This CDR3 is built from 16 residues. CDR1 is SGHNT, CDR2 YENEEA, per germline. CDR3 in amino acids: CASSSDGWSSYNEQFF. In nucleotides, the CDR3 is TGTGCCAGCAGCTCAGATGGGTGGAGCTCCTACAATGAGCAGTTCTTC.

In its sample, this clone was seen a few times. The chain carries TRBV10-3 and TRBJ2-3; TRBD2 agrees at 7 bases. Per germline, CDR1 ENHRY and CDR2 SYGVKD. The length of the CDR3 is 16 residues. Trimming took 4 bases from V and 3 from J; bases not matched to a gene: 10. The CDR3 DNA is TGTGCCATCAGTGGGGGGGGAGAGGGCCGGACAGATACGCAGTATTTT. Residues: CAISGGGEGRTDTQYF.

In this sample, this clone turned up once. CDR3 residues: CATSDLVGDLNEQFF. CDR3 DNA sequence: TGTGCCACCAGTGATTTAGTAGGAGACCTAAATGAGCAGTTCTTC. The chain combines TRBV24-1 with TRBJ2-1; D remains unclear. The germline V gene has CDR1 KGHDR and CDR2 SFDVKD. V lost 1 base and J lost 7, with 13 bases in between. The CDR3 consists of 15 residues.

V usage is TRBV2 and J usage is TRBJ1-1, with 8 bases matching TRBD1. The CDR3 is 13 residues long. CDR1 is SNHLY and CDR2 is FYNNEI in the germline V gene. V gave up 6 bases and J gave up 5 bases; unmatched junction bases: 5. CDR3 coding DNA: TGTGCCAGCAGCCAGGGGGCGAGGACTGAAGCTTTCTTT. This codes for CASSQGARTEAFF.

This sequence joins TRBV4-2 and TRBJ2-5; 7 nucleotides line up with TRBD2. This CDR3 comprises 16 residues. Germline CDR1 reads LGHNA; CDR2 reads YNFKEQ. The trim removed 1 base at V and 1 base at J, leaving 6 bases unmatched. The CDR3 loop is CASSQGDGGSQETQYF. The DNA of the CDR3 is TGTGCCAGCAGCCAAGGGGACGGGGGGAGCCAAGAGACCCAGTACTTC.

In this sample, this clone turned up once. The chain combines TRBV12-3 or TRBV12-4 with TRBJ1-2; D is undetermined. The CDR3 has 11 residues. The V gene lost 6 bases and the J gene lost 8 bases, with 10 bases spanning the gap. The CDR3 here is CASSGSWGYTF. In DNA form, the CDR3 reads TGTGCCAGCAGCGGGTCCTGGGGCTACACCTTC.

This sequence joins TRBV10-2 and TRBJ2-1; TRBD2 is a possible D gene (5 bases). Germline V gene sequence: CDR1 WSHSY, CDR2 SAAADI. Trimming took 1 base from V and 12 from J, leaving 13 bases between them. This CDR3 is built from 13 residues. The CDR3 DNA is TGCGCCAGCAGTGAGTTCGCAGAGACTATGCAGTTCTTC. Translating it yields CASSEFAETMQFF.

The chain carries TRBV3-1 (or the pseudogene TRBV3-2) and TRBJ1-6, with a tentative D call TRBD1 (5 bases). V lost 4 bases to trimming and J lost 7 bases, with 11 bases between them. The length of the CDR3 is 14 residues. Per the germline V gene, CDR1 is LGHDT and CDR2 is YNNKEL (reference sequence). DNA of the CDR3: TGTGCCAGCAGCCTACTGGGGCAGAATTCACCCCTCCACTTT. Its translation is CASSLLGQNSPLHF.

The chain employs TRBV15 and TRBJ1-4, with 7 bases fitting TRBD1. CDR1 LNHNV and CDR2 YYDKDF come from the germline V gene (reference sequence). J gave up 7 bases and V 1 base, and 12 bases lay outside the gene matches. There are 17 residues in the CDR3. CDR3 loop: CATSRGSQGGAVEKLFF. CDR3 nucleotides: TGTGCCACCAGCAGAGGTTCCCAGGGGGGCGCAGTTGAAAAACTGTTTTTT. Combining the CDR3 with reference TRBV15 and TRBJ1-4 gives the whole variable domain DAMVIQNPRYQVTQFGKPVTLSCSQTLNHNVMYWYQQKSSQAPKLLFHYYDKDFNNEADTPDNFQSRRPNTSFCFLDIRSPGLGDTAMYLCATSRGSQGGAVEKLFFGSGTQLSVL.

The V gene is TRBV12-3 or TRBV12-4, the J gene TRBJ1-1; D is unclear. Trimming stripped 7 bases from V and 4 bases from J, with 13 bases between. The CDR3 is 13 residues long. The CDR3, as DNA: TGTGCCAGCATCCTCGCGGGAGGCACTGAAGCTTTCTTT. This translates into CASILAGGTEAFF.

This rearrangement joins TRBV20-1 to TRBJ2-6, with 10 bases lining up with TRBD1. The V and J ends lost 3 bases and 4 bases, in that order; junction bases with no gene match: 9. Germline CDR1 DFQATT, CDR2 SNEGSKA (reference sequence). This CDR3 spans 17 amino acids. CDR3 sequence reads: CSASDRGRSLGANVLTF. The DNA of the CDR3 is TGCAGTGCTAGTGACAGGGGGCGCTCCCTCGGGGCCAACGTCCTGACTTTC.

The chain is built from TRBV11-3 and TRBJ2-7; TRBD1 might be the D (5 bases). In germline, CDR1 is SGHNT, CDR2 YENEEA. The CDR3 spans 16 residues. V lost 4 bases and J lost 5, with 21 bases in between. CDR3 sequence: CASSSPWAGPGNEQYF. CDR3 in DNA: TGTGCCAGCAGCTCCCCGTGGGCAGGGCCGGGCAACGAGCAGTACTTC. Variable domain in full (rest from reference TRBV11-3 and TRBJ2-7): EAGVVQSPRYKIIEKKQPVAFWCNPISGHNTLYWYLQNLGQGPELLIRYENEEAVDDSQLPKDRFSAERLKGVDSTLKIQPAELGDSAVYLCASSSPWAGPGNEQYFGPGTRLTVT.